This T cell receptor (beta chain) was captured by sequencing in a study of cytomegalovirus exposure and HLA in healthy donors. Study findings and constraints: When presence/absence was analysed, sequencing depth was taken to be roughly uniform across donors. Whilst most TCR sequences proved rare, a subset of public TCRs occurred across many donors.

Primers included in the PCR were 60 Vbeta and 13 Jbeta primers. The assay was immunoSEQ multiplex PCR, and TCRdb's table has in-frame clones only and misses some. This sample yields some 120,000 clones, of which about 59% are seen a single time; roughly 9.7% belongs to the top ten. The CDR3 extends over 11 amino acids. Germline values: CDR1 MNHNS, CDR2 SASEGT. V was clipped by 4 bases and J by 10 bases, with 11 bases between them. About this clone itself: Its specificity is unknown.

The receptor's source is a middle-aged woman in good health and CMV-seropositive. The rearrangement joins TRBV6-1 to TRBJ2-7, with D unresolved. The sequencing sample was made of PBMCs. The CDR3 sequence is CASSVSTNQYF. The CDR3 DNA reads TGTGCCAGCAGTGTTTCCACTAACCAGTACTTC.